This entry lists 13 T cell receptor beta chains sequenced from one sample in a study of cytomegalovirus exposure and HLA in healthy donors. Both 60 Vbeta primers and 13 Jbeta primers went into the PCR. Sequencing used immunoSEQ multiplex PCR; TCRdb keeps in-frame clones, though not all of them. The sample lists around 190,000 clones, approximately 79% occurring once. Material for sequencing was PBMCs. Source of these receptors: a woman in her twenties or thirties in good health and CMV-seropositive.

The V call is TRBV5-8, the J call TRBJ1-5; a possible D gene is TRBD1 (5 bases). The V end was cut by 1 base, the J end by 1 base, with 9 bases between. Germline V gives CDR1 SGHTS, CDR2 YDEGEE. The length of the CDR3 is 15 residues. CDR3 amino acids: CASSLFRVSNQPQHF. The CDR3 DNA is TGTGCCAGCAGCTTGTTCAGGGTGAGCAATCAGCCCCAGCATTTT.

In its sample, this clone was seen a few times. J is TRBJ2-3 and V is TRBV7-6; the match to TRBD2 covers 10 bases. In germline, CDR1 is SGHVS, CDR2 FNYEAQ. With V trimmed by 8 bases and J by 5 bases, 7 bases remained unmatched. This CDR3 spans 14 amino acids. The CDR3 DNA reads as TGTGCCAGCCGCCCTAGCGGGAGTGTAGATACGCAGTATTTT. It yields the protein CASRPSGSVDTQYF. The variable domain in full, completed from reference TRBV7-6 and TRBJ2-3, reads GAGVSQSPRYKVTKRGQDVALRCDPISGHVSLYWYRQALGQGPEFLTYFNYEAQQDKSGLPNDRFSAERPEGSISTLTIQRTEQRDSAMYRCASRPSGSVDTQYFGPGTRLTVL.

The J gene is TRBJ2-7, the V gene TRBV7-2; TRBD1 aligns across 8 bases. Germline CDR1 and CDR2: SGHTA and FQGNSA. Trimming at V came to 3 bases and at J to 2 bases, leaving 3 bases not matched to a gene. This CDR3 is 14 amino acids long. The CDR3 here is CASSFDRGTYEQYF. CDR3 nucleotides: TGTGCCAGCAGCTTCGACAGGGGAACCTACGAGCAGTACTTC.

This chain connects TRBV5-1 to TRBJ2-7; TRBD1 matches at 9 bases. This CDR3 is built from 14 residues. Germline loops: CDR1 SGHRS, CDR2 YFSETQ. Losses at the gene ends were 7 bases for V and 3 bases for J; bases not matched to a gene: 8. This CDR3 is CASAEGQGIYEQYF. The CDR3 nucleotides read TGCGCCAGCGCCGAAGGACAGGGGATCTACGAGCAGTACTTC. Full variable domain (remainder filled in from reference TRBV5-1 and TRBJ2-7): KAGVTQTPRYLIKTRGQQVTLSCSPISGHRSVSWYQQTPGQGLQFLFEYFSETQRNKGNFPGRFSGRQFSNSRSEMNVSTLELGDSALYLCASAEGQGIYEQYFGPGTRLTVT.

This chain links TRBV5-6 with TRBJ2-3; 9 bases line up with TRBD2. Trimming removed 1 base from V and 2 bases from J; junction bases left unmatched: 5. The germline CDR1 and CDR2 sequences are SGHDT and YYEEEE. This CDR3 contains 16 residues. CDR3 coding DNA: TGTGCCAGCAGCTTGTCAGCGGGAGGACACACAGATACGCAGTATTTT. Translation gives CASSLSAGGHTDTQYF.

J is TRBJ2-7 and V is TRBV5-5; 7 bases map to TRBD1. The CDR3 contains 15 residues. Germline lookup yields CDR1 SGHKS and CDR2 YYEKEE (reference sequence). With V trimmed by 2 bases and J by 0 bases, 5 bases remained unmatched. The CDR3 protein is CASSLQGSSSYEQYF. The CDR3 coding sequence is TGTGCCAGCAGCTTACAGGGGTCCTCCTCCTACGAGCAGTACTTC. The complete variable domain, with remaining parts taken from reference TRBV5-5 and TRBJ2-7, reads DAGVTQSPTHLIKTRGQQVTLRCSPISGHKSVSWYQQVLGQGPQFIFQYYEKEERGRGNFPDRFSARQFPNYSSELNVNALLLGDSALYLCASSLQGSSSYEQYFGPGTRLTVT.

The V call is TRBV20-1, the J call TRBJ2-1; D may be TRBD2 (7 bases). The CDR3 consists of 11 residues. Germline loops: CDR1 DFQATT, CDR2 SNEGSKA (reference sequence). The germline V and J ends were trimmed by 3 bases and 12 bases, with 12 bases remaining between them. CDR3 sequence reads: CSARWGGRQFF. CDR3 nucleotide sequence: TGCAGTGCTAGGTGGGGGGGGCGGCAGTTCTTC.

This clone was found a few times. The V call is TRBV10-3, the J call TRBJ2-5; the match to TRBD2 covers 10 bases. CDR1 is ENHRY and CDR2 is SYGVKD in the germline V gene. This CDR3 contains 15 residues. Trimming took 6 bases from V and 3 from J; bases not matched to a gene: 7. CDR3 residues: CAIRDAGLAEETQYF. The CDR3 DNA reads TGTGCCATCAGGGACGCCGGACTAGCGGAAGAGACCCAGTACTTC.

This clone was counted a single time. V gene TRBV11-2 combines with J gene TRBJ2-5, with TRBD2 identical over 7 bases. CDR1 SGHAT and CDR2 FQNNGV come from the germline V gene. The trim removed 1 base at V and 1 base at J, leaving 6 bases unmatched. The CDR3 runs to 16 residues. DNA of the CDR3: TGTGCCAGCAGCTTAGGAGTCGGGGGGACCCAAGAGACCCAGTACTTC. Translating gives CASSLGVGGTQETQYF.

The V and J genes are TRBV6-5 and TRBJ1-2; no definite D call. The CDR3 loop spans 13 amino acids. Trimming left V 5 bases short and J 4 bases short, with 11 bases between. Germline V gives CDR1 MNHEY, CDR2 SVGAGI. CDR3 protein: CASSTSSGYGYTF. DNA for the CDR3: TGTGCCAGCAGTACCTCATCGGGCTATGGCTACACCTTC.

This clone was recorded once. The J gene is TRBJ1-3, the V gene TRBV30; the D gene is possibly TRBD1 (5 bases). Germline V CDR1 and CDR2: GTSNPN, SVGIG (reference sequence). This CDR3 has 13 residues. With 5 bases removed from V and 0 bases from J, the gap between germline ends came to 8 bases. CDR3 DNA: TGTGCCTGGGCCAGGGCCTCTGGAAACACCATATATTTT. Translated, it gives CAWARASGNTIYF. Based on the CDR3 plus reference TRBV30 and TRBJ1-3, the full variable domain is SQTIHQWPATLVQPVGSPLSLECTVEGTSNPNLYWYRQAAGRGLQLLFYSVGIGQISSEVPQNLSASRPQDRQFILSSKKLLLSDSGFYLCAWARASGNTIYFGEGSWLTVV.

This chain uses TRBV7-9 with TRBJ2-7; 11 nucleotides match TRBD1. This CDR3 has 17 residues. From germline, CDR1 is SEHNR and CDR2 FQNEAQ (reference sequence). V dropped 4 bases and J dropped 3; count of bases not matched to a gene: 11. The CDR3 here is CASSSQAYGTGGYEQYF. As DNA, the CDR3 is TGTGCCAGCAGCTCGCAAGCATACGGGACAGGGGGCTACGAGCAGTACTTC. Complete variable domain (other parts from reference TRBV7-9 and TRBJ2-7): DTGVSQNPRHKITKRGQNVTFRCDPISEHNRLYWYRQTLGQGPEFLTYFQNEAQLEKSRLLSDRFSAERPKGSFSTLEIQRTEQGDSAMYLCASSSQAYGTGGYEQYFGPGTRLTVT.

J is TRBJ2-5 and V is TRBV5-1; 12 bases match TRBD2. Germline V CDR1 and CDR2: SGHRS, YFSETQ. The CDR3 spans 17 residues. V shed 0 bases, J shed 6 bases, and the junction held 9 bases outside the gene matches. The CDR3 loop is CASSLAPTSGGTKTQYF. CDR3 nucleotide sequence: TGCGCCAGCAGCTTGGCCCCTACTAGCGGGGGGACGAAGACCCAGTACTTC. Complete variable domain (other parts from reference TRBV5-1 and TRBJ2-5): KAGVTQTPRYLIKTRGQQVTLSCSPISGHRSVSWYQQTPGQGLQFLFEYFSETQRNKGNFPGRFSGRQFSNSRSEMNVSTLELGDSALYLCASSLAPTSGGTKTQYFGPGTRLLVL.